This TCR beta chain stems from a study of blood T cell repertoires in COVID-19. This clone was detected only once. The method was immunoSEQ multiplex PCR; TCRdb's version includes in-frame clones alone and lacks a portion of them. The data show 110,000 to 150,000 clones, roughly 88% seen once. The CDR3 has 14 residues. Between the trimmed V and J ends, which lost 2 bases and 3 bases, there was a span of 10 bases. CDR1 is SGHVS and CDR2 is FQNEAQ in the germline V gene. Material: peripheral blood. The chain uses TRBV7-8 and TRBJ1-1; D is possibly TRBD1 (5 bases). The receptor was derived from a woman in her forties or fifties with acute or convalescent COVID-19. In DNA, the CDR3 is TGTGCCAGCAGCTTAACAGGAGGGGACACTGAAGCTTTCTTT. It is translated as CASSLTGGDTEAFF.